This TCR beta chain was found in a study of OX40 agonist ivuxolimab in advanced cancers. Study results and limitations: Among some nonresponders, normalized T-cell clonal expansion was also low. With doses of 0.1 to 3.0 mg/kg, CD4+ and CD8+ blood T cells had undergone clonal expansion by week 6.

Trimming removed 0 bases at V and 8 bases at J, with 3 bases between. CDR1 SGHNT and CDR2 YYREEE come from the germline V gene (reference sequence). CDR3 length: 11 residues. The protocol was immunoSEQ multiplex PCR, while the TCRdb copy is restricted to in-frame clones and leaves out a portion. This sample has 42,000 or so clones, with around four fifths found just once. As concerns this clone: What it binds is unknown.

The TCR sequence derives from an adult with an advanced solid tumor such as melanoma, head and neck, liver or kidney cancer. The chain uses TRBV5-4 and TRBJ2-1; D unresolved. The material sequenced was CD4+ or CD8+ T cells sorted from blood, taken in a trial of the OX40 agonist ivuxolimab. This chain's CDR3 is CASSLDYEQFF. The DNA of the CDR3 is TGTGCCAGCAGCTTGGATTATGAGCAGTTCTTC. The variable domain in full, completed from reference TRBV5-4 and TRBJ2-1, reads ETGVTQSPTHLIKTRGQQVTLRCSSQSGHNTVSWYQQALGQGPQFIFQYYREEENGRGNFPPRFSGLQFPNYSSELNVNALELDDSALYLCASSLDYEQFFGPGTRLTVL.